Shown below are 32 T cell receptor beta chains from a single sample sequenced in a study of cytomegalovirus exposure and HLA in healthy donors. Use of 60 Vbeta and 13 Jbeta primers characterized the PCR. Here immunoSEQ multiplex PCR was the method, and the copy in TCRdb shows in-frame clones only, minus some. The sample has 90,000 to 150,000 clones; roughly 65% are singletons. Sequenced input: PBMCs. Receptors originate from a man aged 40-49 years in good health and CMV-seropositive.

The chain combines TRBV6-1 with TRBJ1-5; a weak D match, TRBD1 (5 bases). Trimming cost V 6 bases and J 4 bases, with 13 bases left between them. Per germline, CDR1 MNHNS and CDR2 SASEGT. The CDR3 runs to 14 residues. The CDR3 region is CASRNRQLNQPQHF. The CDR3 region has the DNA TGTGCCAGCAGAAATCGACAGCTTAATCAGCCCCAGCATTTT.

The CDR3 sequence: CASSPPGQGVRETQYF. The CDR3 region has the DNA TGTGCCAGCAGTCCGCCGGGACAGGGGGTGAGAGAGACCCAGTACTTC. This chain joins TRBV28 and TRBJ2-5; 11 bases agree with TRBD1. Germline CDR1 and CDR2: MDHEN and SYDVKM. Trimming removed 5 bases from V and 4 bases from J; junction bases left unmatched: 9. This CDR3 spans 16 amino acids. The variable domain in full, completed from reference TRBV28 and TRBJ2-5, reads DVKVTQSSRYLVKRTGEKVFLECVQDMDHENMFWYRQDPGLGLRLIYFSYDVKMKEKGDIPEGYSVSREKKERFSLILESASTNQTSMYLCASSPPGQGVRETQYFGPGTRLLVL.

The V call is TRBV19, the J call TRBJ1-5; 7 nucleotides line up with TRBD1. The CDR3 is 16 amino acids. Germline-derived CDR1 and CDR2 are LNHDA and SQIVND (reference sequence). Germline trimming cut 1 base from V and 6 bases from J; bases unmatched to any gene: 9. The CDR3 coding sequence is TGTGCCAGTAGTATAGCGACAGGGAGCTTCGGTCAGCCCCAGCATTTT. Protein sequence: CASSIATGSFGQPQHF.

This clone appeared a few times. The chain couples TRBV5-5 to TRBJ2-5, with D maybe TRBD2 (5 bases). Germline CDR1 SGHKS, CDR2 YYEKEE (reference sequence). Trimming took off 4 bases at V and 5 bases at J, with 15 bases between the two ends. CDR3 size: 14 residues. As DNA, the CDR3 is TGTGCCAGCAGCCTCTCGGGAATCGGGGAGACCCAGTACTTC. Translated, it gives CASSLSGIGETQYF. Full variable domain (rest looked up from reference TRBV5-5 and TRBJ2-5): DAGVTQSPTHLIKTRGQQVTLRCSPISGHKSVSWYQQVLGQGPQFIFQYYEKEERGRGNFPDRFSARQFPNYSSELNVNALLLGDSALYLCASSLSGIGETQYFGPGTRLLVL.

The chain combines TRBV7-9 with TRBJ2-7; unclear D gene. There are 12 residues in the CDR3. CDR1 SEHNR and CDR2 FQNEAQ come from the germline V gene (reference sequence). V lost 1 base and J 4 bases, leaving 5 bases between the germline ends. The CDR3 DNA is TGTGCCAGCAGCTTAGTAATTTACGAGCAGTACTTC. Translated, it gives CASSLVIYEQYF.

The chain combines TRBV25-1 with TRBJ2-3, with D perhaps TRBD2 (5 bases). The germline V gene encodes CDR1 MGHDK and CDR2 SYGVNS. V gave up 5 bases and J gave up 6 bases, with 9 bases separating them. The CDR3 is 12 residues long. The CDR3 here is CASSLSGDTQYF. For the CDR3, the DNA is TGTGCCAGCAGTTTGAGCGGTGATACGCAGTATTTT.

The J gene is TRBJ2-1, the V gene TRBV28; TRBD2 agrees at 10 bases. The CDR3 is made up of 16 amino acids. Germline V lookup: CDR1 MDHEN, CDR2 SYDVKM. V shed 3 bases, J shed 4 bases, and the junction held 6 bases outside the gene matches. As DNA, the CDR3 is TGTGCCAGCAGTTTGGGCCTAGCGGGGGCATACAATGAGCAGTTCTTC. Encoded protein: CASSLGLAGAYNEQFF.

V usage is TRBV7-3 and J usage is TRBJ2-3; TRBD2 is a possible D gene (6 bases). CDR3 length: 16 amino acids. The ends were cut back, 5 bases at V and 1 base at J, with 16 bases in the middle. The germline CDR1 and CDR2 sequences are SGHTA and FQGTGA. The DNA of the CDR3 is TGTGCCAGCAGCCACGGAGTGGCTAGCGGCACAGATACGCAGTATTTT. It codes for CASSHGVASGTDTQYF.

The count of this clone is one. V usage is TRBV6-1 and J usage is TRBJ1-6; no clear D. The germline gives CDR1 MNHNS, CDR2 SASEGT. This CDR3 has 16 amino acids. The germline V and J ends were trimmed by 4 bases and 0 bases, with 10 bases remaining between them. CDR3 protein: CASSGVGSSYNSPLHF. CDR3 nucleotide sequence: TGTGCCAGCAGTGGGGTGGGGAGCTCCTATAATTCACCCCTCCACTTT.

The chain couples TRBV9 to TRBJ1-1; 8 nucleotides line up with TRBD1. V shed 0 bases, J shed 7 bases, and the junction held 11 bases outside the gene matches. The CDR3 spans 16 residues. CDR1 and CDR2 (germline): SGDLS, YYNGEE. Written as DNA, the CDR3 is TGTGCCAGCAGCGTAGCGACAGGGGATAAAGCGGGTGAAGCTTTCTTT. It codes for CASSVATGDKAGEAFF.

The chain combines TRBV5-8 with TRBJ2-5; 7 bases align to TRBD1. V trimming: 8 bases; J trimming: 2 bases; junction bases outside the gene matches: 6. CDR1 and CDR2 (germline): SGHTS, YDEGEE. The CDR3 loop spans 13 amino acids. CDR3 sequence (DNA): TGTGCCAGTAGCAGGGGGTGGCAAGAGACCCAGTACTTC. Translation: CASSRGWQETQYF.

The genes are TRBV9 and TRBJ2-5; a possible D gene is TRBD1 (6 bases). Germline CDR1 reads SGDLS; CDR2 reads YYNGEE. The CDR3 runs 13 residues. V lost 4 bases, J lost 5 bases, and 12 bases lay in between. CDR3 region: CASSLQGGETQYF. DNA of the CDR3: TGTGCCAGCAGCTTACAGGGCGGGGAGACCCAGTACTTC.

The table lists this clone with a few counts. This chain connects TRBV27 to TRBJ1-1; TRBD1 is a possible D gene (5 bases). The ends were cut back, 3 bases at V and 1 base at J, with 12 bases in the middle. Germline V gene sequence: CDR1 MNHEY, CDR2 SMNVEV (reference sequence). CDR3 length: 15 residues. The CDR3, as DNA: TGTGCCAGCAGTTTCCACCGGAGGGGGAACACTGAAGCTTTCTTT. It translates to CASSFHRRGNTEAFF.

The gene calls are TRBV2 and TRBJ2-2, with TRBD2 matching over 7 bases. The J segment lost 4 bases and the V segment lost 3 bases, leaving 14 bases of the junction unmatched. Germline-derived CDR1 and CDR2 are SNHLY and FYNNEI. The CDR3 extends over 18 amino acids. Written as DNA, the CDR3 is TGTGCCAGCAGTGAGGGGGAGGGCCCGATTTTCGGCACCGGGGAGCTGTTTTTT. Protein: CASSEGEGPIFGTGELFF.

This clone was seen a few times. This sequence joins TRBV5-4 and TRBJ2-7; TRBD2 matches 13 bases. The CDR3 covers 18 residues. V gave up 2 bases and J gave up 6 bases; unmatched junction bases: 14. From germline, CDR1 is SGHNT and CDR2 YYREEE (reference sequence). CDR3 nucleotides: TGTGCCAGCAGCTTATCTGAACTAGCGGGGGGGCGGAGGGGCGAGCAGTACTTC. Translating gives CASSLSELAGGRRGEQYF.

This clone showed up just a few times. The genes are TRBV6-6 and TRBJ2-7; 10 positions match TRBD2. Germline-derived CDR1 and CDR2 are MNHNY and SVGAGI (reference sequence). The junction had 4 bases not matched to a gene; V was cut back by 6 bases and J by 5 bases. This CDR3 is 13 amino acids long. Here the CDR3 DNA reads TGTGCCAGCAGCCTGGGACTAGCGAACGAGCAGTACTTC. It codes for CASSLGLANEQYF.

J is TRBJ2-2 and V is TRBV27, with unresolved D. The CDR3 totals 17 residues. The V and J ends lost 1 base and 1 base respectively, with 13 bases between them. Germline values: CDR1 MNHEY, CDR2 SMNVEV (reference sequence). CDR3 region: CASSLYPPRMNTGELFF. The DNA for the CDR3 is TGTGCCAGCAGTTTATATCCACCCAGGATGAACACCGGGGAGCTGTTTTTT.

The rearrangement links TRBV5-1 to TRBJ2-2; 10 bases fit TRBD2. Per the germline V gene, CDR1 is SGHRS and CDR2 is YFSETQ. Trimming cost V 2 bases and J 5 bases; bases outside gene matches: 6. The CDR3 covers 16 residues. As DNA, the CDR3 is TGCGCCAGCAGCTTAAGCGGGGGGGCCTCGACCGGGGAGCTGTTTTTT. Protein: CASSLSGGASTGELFF.

This clone was counted between two and nine times. J is TRBJ1-3 and V is TRBV28; perhaps TRBD1 as D (6 bases). The germline V and J ends were trimmed by 6 bases and 0 bases, with 12 bases remaining between them. The germline CDR1 and CDR2 sequences are MDHEN and SYDVKM. The CDR3 length is 15 residues. The CDR3 here is CASRRTALSGNTIYF. DNA for the CDR3: TGTGCCAGCAGGCGGACAGCCCTCTCTGGAAACACCATATATTTT.

The chain uses TRBV10-3 and TRBJ2-5; TRBD2 agrees at 11 bases. The CDR3 extends over 16 amino acids. Germline V gene lookup returns CDR1 ENHRY and CDR2 SYGVKD. V lost 5 bases, J lost 2 bases, and 7 bases stayed unmatched. The CDR3 DNA reads TGTGCCATCAGTCAAAGACTAGCGGGAAGTCAAGAGACCCAGTACTTC. It yields the protein CAISQRLAGSQETQYF.

The chain uses TRBV6-1 and TRBJ2-7, with TRBD2 matching over 8 bases. V was clipped by 4 bases and J by 6 bases; unmatched bases: 5. The CDR3 is 13 amino acids. The V gene's germline CDR1 is MNHNS and CDR2 SASEGT. The CDR3 region has the DNA TGTGCCAGCAGTGCCGGACTAGCCCGCGAGCAGTACTTC. Translation: CASSAGLAREQYF.

The table lists this clone with a few counts. The chain couples TRBV19 to TRBJ2-2; D remains unclear. This CDR3 has 12 amino acids. From germline, CDR1 is LNHDA and CDR2 SQIVND (reference sequence). With 5 bases removed from V and 6 bases from J, the gap between germline ends came to 7 bases. In DNA form, the CDR3 reads TGTGCCAGTAGTGAGCTGGCCGGGGAGCTGTTTTTT. This translates into CASSELAGELFF.

The chain links TRBV27 to TRBJ1-6; D gene uncertain. The V gene lost 3 bases and the J gene lost 7 bases, with 7 bases spanning the gap. The CDR3 spans 13 residues. In germline, CDR1 is MNHEY, CDR2 SMNVEV (reference sequence). CDR3 sequence (DNA): TGTGCCAGCAGTTTCTCTAGGAATTCACCCCTCCACTTT. This encodes CASSFSRNSPLHF.

This clone was observed once. An end of the junction differs from the germline gene, which may be a read error. The V and J genes are TRBV5-6 and TRBJ2-5; D remains ambiguous. This CDR3 is 11 amino acids long. CDR1 SGHDT and CDR2 YYEEEE come from the germline V gene. CDR3: CASSVEEAQYF. CDR3 DNA: TGTGCCAGCAGCGTGGAAGAGGCCCAGTACTTC.

This clone was recorded once. The gene calls are TRBV5-1 and TRBJ2-1; TRBD1 matches at 7 bases. The germline V gene encodes CDR1 SGHRS and CDR2 YFSETQ. The trim removed 2 bases at V and 4 bases at J, leaving 6 bases unmatched. There are 15 residues in the CDR3. CDR3 bases: TGCGCCAGCAGCTTTCGGACAGGACCTTACAATGAGCAGTTCTTC. Encoded protein: CASSFRTGPYNEQFF.

The table lists this clone with a few counts. The chain links TRBV27 to TRBJ2-2, with 10 bases fitting TRBD1. From germline, CDR1 is MNHEY and CDR2 SMNVEV (reference sequence). CDR3 length: 17 amino acids. The ends lost 8 bases at V and 0 bases at J; junction bases unmatched: 9. The CDR3: CASGLPGQGTNTGELFF. The CDR3 nucleotides are TGTGCCAGCGGACTTCCGGGACAGGGGACGAACACCGGGGAGCTGTTTTTT.

The rearrangement uses TRBV5-4 and TRBJ1-4; 9 bases match TRBD1. V shed 4 bases, J shed 2 bases, and the junction held 9 bases outside the gene matches. CDR1 is SGHNT, CDR2 YYREEE, per germline (reference sequence). This CDR3 is 17 amino acids long. The CDR3 DNA follows: TGTGCCAGCAGCACCAGATCCGACAGGGGGACTAATGAAAAACTGTTTTTT. It is translated as CASSTRSDRGTNEKLFF.

V usage is TRBV4-3 and J usage is TRBJ2-5; 7 bases are shared with TRBD2. Germline values: CDR1 LGHNA, CDR2 YSLEER. This CDR3 spans 15 amino acids. V shed 0 bases and J 5 bases; nucleotides not matched to a gene: 6. CDR3 sequence: CASSQESQAGETQYF. The CDR3 DNA is TGCGCCAGCAGCCAAGAGTCCCAAGCGGGGGAGACCCAGTACTTC.

This clone came up a few times. The sample contains more than one DNA sequence encoding this CDR3. The rearrangement joins TRBV7-9 to TRBJ2-7, with 10 bases fitting TRBD2. This CDR3 spans 14 amino acids. The germline V gene has CDR1 SEHNR and CDR2 FQNEAQ (reference sequence). V was clipped by 5 bases and J by 3 bases; unmatched bases: 4. The CDR3 DNA follows: TGTGCCAGCAGCCTGCTAGCGGGAGACTACGAGCAGTACTTC. Translation: CASSLLAGDYEQYF. Drawing the rest from reference TRBV7-9 and TRBJ2-7, the complete variable domain is DTGVSQNPRHKITKRGQNVTFRCDPISEHNRLYWYRQTLGQGPEFLTYFQNEAQLEKSRLLSDRFSAERPKGSFSTLEIQRTEQGDSAMYLCASSLLAGDYEQYFGPGTRLTVT.

V and J are TRBV7-3 and TRBJ2-5, with 7 bases lining up with TRBD1. Germline values: CDR1 SGHTA, CDR2 FQGTGA. V shed 5 bases and J 7 bases; nucleotides not matched to a gene: 10. CDR3 length equals 14 residues. In DNA form, the CDR3 reads TGTGCCAGCAGCAACGGGACAGCCTCATGGACCCAGTACTTC. Translation: CASSNGTASWTQYF.

This clone was seen a few times. The chain joins TRBV15 to TRBJ2-5, with 7 nucleotides matching TRBD1. Looked up from germline, CDR1 is LNHNV and CDR2 is YYDKDF (reference sequence). This CDR3 has 17 amino acids. Trimming cost V 5 bases and J 4 bases; bases outside gene matches: 16. This CDR3 reads CATSGRQGVGLLETQYF. The CDR3 region has the DNA TGTGCCACCAGCGGGAGACAGGGTGTGGGATTGCTAGAGACCCAGTACTTC.

The J gene is TRBJ2-2, the V gene TRBV6-1, with 9 bases identical to TRBD1. CDR1 is MNHNS, CDR2 SASEGT, per germline. J was trimmed by 5 bases and V by 5 bases; bases with no gene match: 3. This CDR3 contains 14 residues. This chain's CDR3 is CASSRQGGTGELFF. Here the CDR3 DNA reads TGTGCCAGCAGTCGACAGGGGGGAACCGGGGAGCTGTTTTTT.